Listed below are T cell receptor beta chains from one sample, sequenced in a study of shared clonotypes between healthy human individuals. This table comes from immunoSEQ multiplex PCR, and its TCRdb copy is limited to in-frame clones, with some not included. The sample yields around 500,000 clones, around 80% seen once. The source material was PBMCs. All receptors derive from a woman in her thirties or forties in good health. Some clones in this sample may be carry-over from other donors' samples. The CDR3 runs from the conserved cysteine through the conserved F or W. D genes are given only for firm matches. Some rows mark clone size as missing; the rest say once, few, many or name a class of expanded clone.

D gene | J gene | V gene | clone size | CDR3 protein | CDR3 DNA
NA | TRBJ1-4 | TRBV7-6 | NA | CASSWVRGEKLFF | TGTGCCAGCAGCTGGGTCCGCGGTGAAAAACTGTTTTTT
NA | TRBJ2-5 | TRBV18 | NA | CASSPSQETQYF | TGTGCCAGCTCACCTTCGCAAGAGACCCAGTACTTC
NA | TRBJ2-5 | TRBV7-2 | NA | CASSSLGLEQYF | TGTGCCAGCAGCTCCCTGGGTCTGGAGCAGTACTTC
TRBD1 | TRBJ2-1 | TRBV10-3 | NA | CAIRPGTGDNEQFF | TGTGCCATCAGACCCGGGACAGGGGACAATGAGCAGTTCTTC
TRBD1 | TRBJ1-4 | TRBV27 | NA | CASSLLTGIGEKLFF | TGTGCCAGCAGTCTGCTGACAGGGATAGGAGAAAAACTGTTTTTT
NA | TRBJ2-1 | TRBV4-2 | NA | CASSQDNGSVDEQFF | TGTGCCAGCAGCCAAGATAACGGGTCTGTCGATGAGCAGTTCTTC
NA | TRBJ2-1 | TRBV21-1 | few | CASNQPTGVNEQFF | TGTGCCAGCAACCAACCAACAGGGGTTAATGAGCAGTTCTTC
NA | TRBJ2-1 | TRBV5-1 | once | CASSLGVQRSYNEQFF | TGCGCCAGCAGCTTGGGGGTCCAGCGCTCCTACAATGAGCAGTTCTTC
TRBD1 | TRBJ1-4 | TRBV28 | NA | CASVEQQGATEKLFF | TGTGCCAGCGTGGAGCAACAGGGGGCAACTGAAAAACTGTTTTTT
TRBD1 | TRBJ2-6 | TRBV2 | NA | CASSEGQGKRRSGANVLTF | TGTGCCAGCAGTGAAGGACAGGGGAAAAGACGCTCTGGGGCCAACGTCCTGACTTTC
NA | TRBJ1-1 | TRBV5-4 | once | CASRGQMNTEAFF | TGTGCCAGCAGAGGACAGATGAACACTGAAGCTTTCTTT
NA | TRBJ1-1 | TRBV6-5 | once | CASKGWGDTEAFF | TGTGCCAGCAAGGGGTGGGGTGACACTGAAGCTTTCTTT
NA | TRBJ2-3 | TRBV19 | once | CASSGLAADTQYF | TGTGCCAGTAGTGGGTTAGCAGCGGATACGCAGTATTTT
NA | TRBJ2-3 | TRBV6-1 | NA | CASSEATRSFTQYF | TGTGCCAGCAGTGAAGCTACTAGATCGTTTACGCAGTATTTT
TRBD1 | TRBJ2-5 | TRBV2 | NA | CASRPRTGQETQYF | TGTGCCAGCAGACCCCGGACAGGGCAAGAGACCCAGTACTTC
TRBD1 | TRBJ2-3 | TRBV6-6 | NA | CASSIKTGDGDTQYF | TGTGCCAGCAGCATAAAAACAGGGGATGGAGATACGCAGTATTTT
TRBD1 | TRBJ2-7 | TRBV4-1 | NA | CASSQSGIGTGASYEQYF | TGCGCCAGCAGCCAATCAGGGATAGGGACAGGGGCTTCCTACGAGCAGTACTTC
TRBD1 | TRBJ1-2 | TRBV5-6 | NA | CASSLFGTGAEGYTF | TGTGCCAGCAGCTTGTTCGGGACAGGGGCTGAGGGCTACACCTTC
NA | TRBJ2-1 | TRBV4-2 | NA | CASSQVNRGGSYNEQFF | TGTGCCAGCAGCCAAGTCAACAGAGGGGGATCCTACAATGAGCAGTTCTTC
NA | TRBJ1-2 | TRBV11-2 | NA | CASSLRRLNYGYTF | TGTGCCAGCAGCTTACGCCGTTTGAACTATGGCTACACCTTC
NA | TRBJ1-4 | TRBV4-3 | NA | CASSQEGHEREKLFF | TGCGCCAGCAGCCAGGAAGGACATGAGAGGGAAAAACTGTTTTTT
TRBD1 | TRBJ1-5 | TRBV2 | NA | CASRSRTGDNQPQHF | TGTGCCAGCAGATCTAGGACAGGTGACAATCAGCCCCAGCATTTT
TRBD2 | TRBJ2-3 | TRBV5-4 | NA | CASSLDGLVSDTQYF | TGTGCCAGCAGCTTGGACGGACTAGTTTCAGATACGCAGTATTTT
NA | TRBJ2-1 | TRBV19 | NA | CASNPGAGEQFF | TGTGCCAGTAACCCAGGGGCGGGTGAGCAGTTCTTC
TRBD2 | TRBJ2-1 | TRBV5-1 | NA | CASSLALAGNNEQFF | TGCGCCAGCAGCTTGGCGCTAGCGGGAAATAATGAGCAGTTCTTC
TRBD2 | TRBJ2-7 | TRBV28 | NA | CASIPPGGRPSYEQYF | TGTGCCAGCATCCCTCCGGGGGGGCGGCCCTCCTACGAGCAGTACTTC
NA | TRBJ1-2 | TRBV6-5 | NA | CASSPPTGNGYTF | TGTGCCAGCAGCCCACCTACAGGGAATGGCTACACCTTC
TRBD1 | TRBJ1-4 | TRBV6-6 | NA | CASSTITGAYEKLFF | TGTGCCAGCAGTACCATTACAGGGGCTTATGAAAAACTGTTTTTT
TRBD2 | TRBJ2-1 | TRBV7-8 | once | CASTLAGLYNDEQFF | TGTGCCAGCACCTTAGCGGGTCTATACAATGATGAGCAGTTCTTC
NA | TRBJ1-6 | TRBV4-3 | NA | CASSRHTGGTNSPLHF | TGCGCCAGCAGCCGACATACTGGGGGAACCAATTCACCCCTCCACTTT
NA | TRBJ2-2 | TRBV4-1 | NA | CASSQVIGRDTGELFF | TGCGCCAGCAGCCAAGTGATAGGGCGGGACACCGGGGAGCTGTTTTTT
NA | TRBJ1-2 | TRBV27 | NA | CASTDSPLSLYGYTF | TGTGCCAGCACCGACTCCCCACTCTCCCTCTATGGCTACACCTTC
TRBD2 | TRBJ2-5 | TRBV5-4 | NA | CASSSRTSGSGETQYF | TGTGCCAGCAGCTCCCGGACTAGCGGGAGTGGAGAGACCCAGTACTTC
NA | TRBJ2-5 | TRBV28 | NA | CASIPPGGGTQYF | TGTGCCAGCATCCCCCCTGGGGGAGGGACCCAGTACTTC
NA | TRBJ2-1 | TRBV5-4 | NA | CASSLGSASYNEQFF | TGTGCCAGCAGCTTGGGTAGCGCCTCCTACAATGAGCAGTTCTTC
NA | TRBJ1-5 | TRBV27 | NA | CASSFLDQPQHF | TGTGCCAGCAGTTTCTTGGATCAGCCCCAGCATTTT
TRBD2 | TRBJ2-2 | TRBV6-6 | NA | CASSFPGGGAGELFF | TGTGCCAGCAGTTTCCCGGGGGGGGGAGCCGGGGAGCTGTTTTTT
NA | TRBJ2-3 | TRBV7-2 | NA | CASSARVDTQYF | TGTGCCAGCAGTGCCAGGGTGGATACGCAGTATTTT
NA | TRBJ2-1 | TRBV29-1 | NA | CSVERDPRGEQFF | TGCAGCGTTGAAAGGGACCCCCGCGGAGAGCAGTTCTTC
NA | TRBJ1-1 | TRBV19 | few | CASSIDGGVTEAFF | TGTGCCAGTAGTATAGACGGGGGAGTTACTGAAGCTTTCTTT
NA | TRBJ2-7 | TRBV7-8 | NA | CASSPGGPQYF | TGTGCCAGCAGCCCCGGGGGGCCCCAGTACTTC